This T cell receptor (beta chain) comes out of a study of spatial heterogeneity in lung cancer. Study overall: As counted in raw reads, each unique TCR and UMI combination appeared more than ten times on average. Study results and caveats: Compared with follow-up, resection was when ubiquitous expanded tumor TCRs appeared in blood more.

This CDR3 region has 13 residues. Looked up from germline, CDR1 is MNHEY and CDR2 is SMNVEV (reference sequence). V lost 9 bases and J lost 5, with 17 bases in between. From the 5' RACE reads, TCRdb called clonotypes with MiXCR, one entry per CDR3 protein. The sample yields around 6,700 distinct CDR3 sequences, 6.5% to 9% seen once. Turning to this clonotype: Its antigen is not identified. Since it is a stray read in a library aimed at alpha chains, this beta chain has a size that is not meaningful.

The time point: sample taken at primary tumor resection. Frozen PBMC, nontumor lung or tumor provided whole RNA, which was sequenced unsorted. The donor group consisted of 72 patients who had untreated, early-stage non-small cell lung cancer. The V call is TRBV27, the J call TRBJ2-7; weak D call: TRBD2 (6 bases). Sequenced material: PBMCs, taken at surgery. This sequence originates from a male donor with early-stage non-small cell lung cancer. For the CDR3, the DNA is TGTGCCAGAACTAGGCGGGGCCAAGACGAGCAGTACTTC. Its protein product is CARTRRGQDEQYF.